Listed here are 28 T cell receptor beta chains from one sample, sequenced in a study of cytomegalovirus exposure and HLA in healthy donors. Method: immunoSEQ multiplex PCR; TCRdb's copy keeps in-frame clones and lacks some. The profile shows 120,000 or so clones, approximately 90% of them singletons. The sample was PBMCs. These receptors originate from a man aged 18 to 29 in good health and CMV-seropositive.

The gene calls are TRBV6-1 and TRBJ2-7; no definite D call. CDR3 length equals 11 residues. Trimming removed 5 bases from V and 6 bases from J, with 8 bases in between. Germline CDR1 MNHNS, CDR2 SASEGT. The CDR3 DNA follows: TGTGCCAGCAGTCCCCCGGGCGAGCAGTACTTC. This codes for CASSPPGEQYF.

This clone was observed once. V usage is TRBV7-9 and J usage is TRBJ2-1; maybe TRBD1 (5 bases). Per the germline V gene, CDR1 is SEHNR and CDR2 is FQNEAQ (reference sequence). This CDR3 is 14 amino acids long. V was clipped by 2 bases and J by 9 bases, with 14 bases between them. The CDR3 region is CASSLIGDPSEQFF. The CDR3 DNA follows: TGTGCCAGCAGCTTAATAGGGGATCCCAGTGAGCAGTTCTTC.

The rearrangement links TRBV14 to TRBJ2-2; 11 positions match TRBD2. The junction had 9 bases not matched to a gene; V was cut back by 4 bases and J by 5 bases. There are 17 residues in the CDR3. Germline V gene sequence: CDR1 SGHDN, CDR2 FVKESK. Here the CDR3 reads CASSPGLAADMTGELFF. The CDR3 DNA reads as TGTGCCAGCAGCCCGGGACTAGCGGCTGATATGACCGGGGAGCTGTTTTTT.

The chain is built from TRBV7-9 and TRBJ2-7; 11 nucleotides agree with TRBD1. The CDR3 is made up of 15 amino acids. The ends lost 5 bases at V and 7 bases at J; junction bases unmatched: 10. From germline, CDR1 is SEHNR and CDR2 FQNEAQ (reference sequence). CDR3 coding DNA: TGTGCCAGCAGCCCAGGACAGGGGGCAACCAAGGAGCAGTACTTC. Its translation is CASSPGQGATKEQYF.

This clone was found once. This chain links TRBV7-9 with TRBJ2-1; the match to TRBD2 covers 7 bases. In germline, CDR1 is SEHNR, CDR2 FQNEAQ (reference sequence). The CDR3 length is 18 residues. Trimming removed 4 bases from V and 6 bases from J; junction bases left unmatched: 18. CDR3 sequence: CASSSSDIAGPLGNEQFF. DNA for the CDR3: TGTGCCAGCAGCTCGTCTGATATAGCGGGCCCCCTGGGCAATGAGCAGTTCTTC.

The chain joins TRBV27 to TRBJ2-1; no clear D. The germline V and J ends were trimmed by 6 bases and 0 bases, with 9 bases remaining between them. This CDR3 has 14 amino acids. Germline V CDR1 and CDR2: MNHEY, SMNVEV (reference sequence). CDR3 nucleotides: TGTGCCAGCAGCTCAGTATACTCCTACAATGAGCAGTTCTTC. Protein product: CASSSVYSYNEQFF.

This clone was counted at least ten times. The gene calls are TRBV30 and TRBJ1-5; TRBD1 agrees at 8 bases. The junction had 0 bases not matched to a gene; V was cut back by 0 bases and J by 2 bases. This CDR3 spans 14 amino acids. Per the germline V gene, CDR1 is GTSNPN and CDR2 is SVGIG (reference sequence). CDR3 coding DNA: TGTGCCTGGAGTGTACAGGGGGGCAATCAGCCCCAGCATTTT. This codes for CAWSVQGGNQPQHF.

V usage is TRBV2 and J usage is TRBJ2-5; the match to TRBD2 covers 11 bases. There are 16 residues in the CDR3. Germline assignment: CDR1 SNHLY and CDR2 FYNNEI. The ends lost 4 bases at V and 4 bases at J; junction bases unmatched: 8. This chain's CDR3 is CASSVFTSGGTETQYF. The CDR3 bases are TGTGCCAGCAGTGTTTTTACTAGCGGGGGAACAGAGACCCAGTACTTC.

The chain joins TRBV27 to TRBJ2-3, with TRBD2 as a possible D gene (6 bases). Trimming removed 2 bases from V and 5 bases from J, with 17 bases in between. Germline assignment: CDR1 MNHEY and CDR2 SMNVEV (reference sequence). The CDR3 runs to 16 residues. The CDR3 reads CASSLKFGGYGDTQYF. In DNA form, the CDR3 reads TGTGCCAGCAGTTTAAAGTTCGGGGGTTACGGAGATACGCAGTATTTT.

V and J are TRBV6-1 and TRBJ1-1; D may be TRBD1 (5 bases). V dropped 7 bases and J dropped 0 bases, with 15 bases sitting between them. Per the germline V gene, CDR1 is MNHNS and CDR2 is SASEGT. The CDR3 totals 15 residues. The CDR3 reads CASNRQRQMNTEAFF. The CDR3 coding sequence is TGTGCCAGCAATAGGCAGAGACAGATGAACACTGAAGCTTTCTTT.

This chain joins TRBV27 and TRBJ2-3; the match to TRBD1 covers 7 bases. The CDR3 length is 16 residues. From germline, CDR1 is MNHEY and CDR2 SMNVEV (reference sequence). The J segment lost 0 bases and the V segment lost 6 bases, leaving 9 bases of the junction unmatched. CDR3 nucleotides: TGTGCCAGCAGGGGGTCCTGGGACAGAAGCACAGATACGCAGTATTTT. It specifies CASRGSWDRSTDTQYF.

This sequence joins TRBV10-3 and TRBJ2-5; TRBD2 is a possible D gene (6 bases). Germline V gene lookup returns CDR1 ENHRY and CDR2 SYGVKD. V was shortened by 11 bases and J by 5 bases, with 18 bases between the two germline ends. The CDR3 consists of 13 residues. The CDR3 loop is CAAAGSPRETQYF. The CDR3 nucleotides read TGTGCCGCCGCCGGGAGCCCCAGGGAGACCCAGTACTTC.

This clone was counted between two and nine times. The chain joins TRBV7-6 to TRBJ1-2; D unclear. Germline lookup yields CDR1 SGHVS and CDR2 FNYEAQ. CDR3 size: 13 residues. Trimming stripped 7 bases from V and 2 bases from J, with 11 bases between. The CDR3 protein is CASIQVANYGYTF. CDR3 nucleotide sequence: TGTGCCAGCATCCAGGTAGCGAACTATGGCTACACCTTC.

This rearrangement joins TRBV9 to TRBJ2-7; 11 bases are a match to TRBD1. Trimming took 3 bases from V and 0 from J; bases not matched to a gene: 5. CDR1 is SGDLS and CDR2 is YYNGEE in the germline V gene. CDR3 size: 16 residues. The chain's CDR3 is CASSAGTGGYSYEQYF. The CDR3 DNA is TGTGCCAGCAGCGCCGGGACAGGGGGTTACTCCTACGAGCAGTACTTC.

This clone turned up a few times. The V gene is TRBV28, the J gene TRBJ1-1; a weak D match, TRBD1 (6 bases). The CDR3 extends over 18 amino acids. Per the germline V gene, CDR1 is MDHEN and CDR2 is SYDVKM. Trimming took 5 bases from V and 0 from J, leaving 22 bases between them. CDR3 residues: CASSPIAGTYYLNTEAFF. The CDR3, as DNA: TGTGCCAGCAGTCCGATCGCCGGGACATACTATTTGAACACTGAAGCTTTCTTT.

The genes are TRBV7-2 and TRBJ2-7; 10 bases fit TRBD2. Germline-derived CDR1 and CDR2 are SGHTA and FQGNSA. The V and J ends lost 7 bases and 4 bases, in that order; junction bases with no gene match: 7. CDR3 length: 14 amino acids. DNA for the CDR3: TGTGCCAGCAAGTTTAGCGGGGGGAATTACGAGCAGTACTTC. Amino acids: CASKFSGGNYEQYF.

The chain carries TRBV6-1 and TRBJ1-5, with 7 bases matching TRBD1. The CDR3 runs 14 residues. With 7 bases clipped from V and 5 bases from J, the junction kept 8 bases outside the gene matches. Germline assignment: CDR1 MNHNS and CDR2 SASEGT. The CDR3 region has the DNA TGTGCCAGCACGTGGTACAGGGGAGATCAGCCCCAGCATTTT. Translation: CASTWYRGDQPQHF.

The genes are TRBV7-9 and TRBJ2-2; D not certain. The CDR3 sequence is 14 residues long. CDR1 and CDR2 from the germline V gene are SEHNR and FQNEAQ (reference sequence). V gave up 2 bases and J gave up 4 bases, with 8 bases separating them. The CDR3 bases are TGTGCCAGCAGCTTAATAACGGGCACCGGGGAGCTGTTTTTT. It specifies CASSLITGTGELFF.

V is TRBV7-8 and J is TRBJ2-7; TRBD2 is a possible D gene (7 bases). Germline CDR1 reads SGHVS; CDR2 reads FQNEAQ. Trimming shortened V by 5 bases and J by 3 bases, and 17 bases separated the two germline ends. The CDR3 extends over 15 amino acids. The CDR3 spells CASSPRGAARYEQYF. As DNA, the CDR3 is TGTGCCAGCAGCCCCCGGGGGGCGGCGCGCTACGAGCAGTACTTC.

V gene TRBV20-1 combines with J gene TRBJ1-2; D ambiguous. The ends were cut back, 0 bases at V and 13 bases at J, with 9 bases in the middle. This CDR3 contains 10 residues. Germline V gene sequence: CDR1 DFQATT, CDR2 SNEGSKA (reference sequence). The CDR3 region is CSARDSLRTF. In DNA, the CDR3 is TGCAGTGCTAGAGATAGTTTACGCACCTTC.

The chain carries TRBV29-1 and TRBJ2-2; the D gene is possibly TRBD1 (5 bases). Trimming took off 4 bases at V and 6 bases at J, with 6 bases between the two ends. The CDR3 loop spans 11 amino acids. Looked up from germline, CDR1 is SQVTM and CDR2 is ANQGSEA. In DNA, the CDR3 is TGCAGCGTTGCAGGGCCCGGGGAGCTGTTTTTT. It translates to CSVAGPGELFF.

The genes are TRBV7-8 and TRBJ2-7; 9 nucleotides match TRBD2. V lost 4 bases to trimming and J lost 2 bases; unmatched junction nucleotides: 9. There are 16 residues in the CDR3. Germline V gene lookup returns CDR1 SGHVS and CDR2 FQNEAQ. CDR3 region: CASSSTRTSAAYEQYF. In nucleotides, the CDR3 is TGTGCCAGCAGCTCAACCAGGACTAGCGCGGCCTACGAGCAGTACTTC. The complete variable domain, with remaining parts taken from reference TRBV7-8 and TRBJ2-7, reads GAGVSQSPRYKVAKRGQDVALRCDPISGHVSLFWYQQALGQGPEFLTYFQNEAQLDKSGLPSDRFFAERPEGSVSTLKIQRTQQEDSAVYLCASSSTRTSAAYEQYFGPGTRLTVT.

In its sample, this clone was seen a few times. The CDR3: CASSTLGQENTEAFF. In DNA, the CDR3 is TGTGCCAGCAGTACCCTTGGACAGGAGAACACTGAAGCTTTCTTT. The rearrangement uses TRBV27 and TRBJ1-1; TRBD1 matches 7 bases. The CDR3 has 15 residues. V shed 5 bases, J shed 1 base, and the junction held 7 bases outside the gene matches. Per the germline V gene, CDR1 is MNHEY and CDR2 is SMNVEV (reference sequence).

V usage is TRBV13 and J usage is TRBJ2-7; perhaps TRBD1 as D (6 bases). The CDR3 is made up of 14 amino acids. Trimming removed 0 bases from V and 2 bases from J, with 8 bases in between. CDR1 is PRHDT and CDR2 is FYEKMQ in the germline V gene (reference sequence). The DNA of the CDR3 is TGTGCCAGCAGCTTAGGCAGGGGCGCCTACGAGCAGTACTTC. This codes for CASSLGRGAYEQYF. Combining the CDR3 with reference TRBV13 and TRBJ2-7 gives the whole variable domain AAGVIQSPRHLIKEKRETATLKCYPIPRHDTVYWYQQGPGQDPQFLISFYEKMQSDKGSIPDRFSAQQFSDYHSELNMSSLELGDSALYFCASSLGRGAYEQYFGPGTRLTVT.

This clone was detected a few times. The chain uses TRBV2 and TRBJ1-5, with 9 bases that match TRBD1. The CDR3 sequence is 14 residues long. Losses at the gene ends were 4 bases for V and 5 bases for J; bases not matched to a gene: 3. Looked up from germline, CDR1 is SNHLY and CDR2 is FYNNEI. This CDR3 reads CASSAQGAYQPQHF. Here the CDR3 DNA reads TGTGCCAGCAGTGCACAGGGGGCCTATCAGCCCCAGCATTTT.

The rearrangement links TRBV4-3 to TRBJ1-1; D unresolved. There are 13 residues in the CDR3. Germline assignment: CDR1 LGHNA and CDR2 YSLEER. V was clipped by 3 bases and J by 5 bases, with 10 bases between them. CDR3 protein: CASSQKIETEAFF. The CDR3 coding sequence is TGCGCCAGCAGCCAGAAGATCGAGACTGAAGCTTTCTTT.

Only one count was recorded for this clone. This chain connects TRBV9 to TRBJ2-2, with D uncertain. The ends were cut back, 0 bases at V and 0 bases at J, with 12 bases in the middle. The CDR3 has 17 residues. In germline, CDR1 is SGDLS, CDR2 YYNGEE. CDR3 bases: TGTGCCAGCAGCGTAGCGGTTCCCTTAGCGAACACCGGGGAGCTGTTTTTT. Protein product: CASSVAVPLANTGELFF.

The CDR3 DNA reads as TGTGCCAGCAGCCTAGGGACAATCCAGCCCCAGCATTTT. It is translated as CASSLGTIQPQHF. V usage is TRBV7-2 and J usage is TRBJ1-5; a possible D gene is TRBD1 (6 bases). Germline V lookup: CDR1 SGHTA, CDR2 FQGNSA. Trimming removed 5 bases from V and 7 bases from J, with 12 bases in between. CDR3 length: 13 amino acids. The whole variable domain, filled in from reference TRBV7-2 and TRBJ1-5, reads GAGVSQSPSNKVTEKGKDVELRCDPISGHTALYWYRQSLGQGLEFLIYFQGNSAPDKSGLPSDRFSAERTGGSVSTLTIQRTQQEDSAVYLCASSLGTIQPQHFGDGTRLSIL.